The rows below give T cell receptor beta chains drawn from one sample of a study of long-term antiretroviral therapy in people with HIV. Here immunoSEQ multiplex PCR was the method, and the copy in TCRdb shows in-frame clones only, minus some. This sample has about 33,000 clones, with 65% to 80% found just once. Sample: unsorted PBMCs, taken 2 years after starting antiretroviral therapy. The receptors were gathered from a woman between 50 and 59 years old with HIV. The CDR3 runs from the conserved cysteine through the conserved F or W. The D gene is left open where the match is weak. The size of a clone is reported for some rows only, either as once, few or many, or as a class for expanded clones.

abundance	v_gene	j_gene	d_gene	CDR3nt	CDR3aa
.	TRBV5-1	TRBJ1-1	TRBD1	TGCGCCAGCAGCTCCGGACAGGGAAAGACTGAAGCTTTCTTT	CASSSGQGKTEAFF
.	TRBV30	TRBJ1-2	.	TGTGCCTGGAGGGGACGACCCCAAGGAGGGGATGGCTACACCTTC	CAWRGRPQGGDGYTF
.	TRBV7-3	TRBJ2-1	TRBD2	TGTGCCAGCAGCTTATTAGCGGGGAGCTCCTACAATGAGCAGTTCTTC	CASSLLAGSSYNEQFF
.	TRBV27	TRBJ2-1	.	TGTGCCAGCAGTTTCGGCTCCGACGGTGAGCAGTTCTTC	CASSFGSDGEQFF
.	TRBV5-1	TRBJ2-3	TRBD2	TGCGCCAGCAGCTTGGTGGCGGGGGTGACAGATACGCAGTATTTT	CASSLVAGVTDTQYF
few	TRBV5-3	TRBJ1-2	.	TGTGCCAGAAGCTTGCACCAGGGAAACTATGGCTACACCTTC	CARSLHQGNYGYTF
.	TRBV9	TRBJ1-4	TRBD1	TGTGCCAGCAGCGTGGCGACAGGGGCGGGTGAAAAACTGTTTTTT	CASSVATGAGEKLFF
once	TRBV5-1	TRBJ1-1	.	TGCGCCAGCAGCCGGGAGACTGAAGCTTTCTTT	CASSRETEAFF
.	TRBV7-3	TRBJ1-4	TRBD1	TGTGCCAGCAGCCCCCGGGACAGGGGGGACGAAAAACTGTTTTTT	CASSPRDRGDEKLFF
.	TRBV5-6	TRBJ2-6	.	TGTGCCAGCAGCTTTACTGGCTCTGGGGCCAACGTCCTGACTTTC	CASSFTGSGANVLTF
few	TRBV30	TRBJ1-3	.	TGTGCCTGGACTCGACTCAACTCTGGAAACACCATATATTTT	CAWTRLNSGNTIYF
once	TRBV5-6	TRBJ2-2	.	TGTGCCAGCAGCTTGTACGCCCTGGGCACCGGGGAGCTGTTTTTT	CASSLYALGTGELFF
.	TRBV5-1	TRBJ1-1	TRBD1	TGCGCCAGCAGTCAAGGTCCCGGGACAGGGGAAGCTTTCTTT	CASSQGPGTGEAFF
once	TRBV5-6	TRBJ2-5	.	TGTGCCAGCAGCATTGCAGCGTATGCCCAGTACTTC	CASSIAAYAQYF
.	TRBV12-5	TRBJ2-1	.	TGTGCTAGTGGTTCCTCTCTTTTCAATGAGCAGTTCTTC	CASGSSLFNEQFF
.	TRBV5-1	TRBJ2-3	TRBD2	TGCGCCAGCAGTTCGCCGTCCCTAGCGGCCGCCAACGCAGATACGCAGTATTTT	CASSSPSLAAANADTQYF
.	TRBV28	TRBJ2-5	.	TGTGCCAGCAGCCCCCCAACTAGAGGGGTGACCCAGTACTTC	CASSPPTRGVTQYF
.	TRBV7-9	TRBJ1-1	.	TGTGCCAGCACCATTTCTGGGGACACTGAAGCTTTCTTT	CASTISGDTEAFF
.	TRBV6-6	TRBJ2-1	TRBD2	TGTGCCAGCATCCCTCAGGCGGGGGGGTCCTACAATGAGCAGTTCTTC	CASIPQAGGSYNEQFF
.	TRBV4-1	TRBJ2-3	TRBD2	TGCGCCAGTAGCGGGACCTTCACAGATACGCAGTATTTT	CASSGTFTDTQYF
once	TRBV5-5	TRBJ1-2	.	TGTGCCAGCAGCTCCATCTATGGCTACACCTTC	CASSSIYGYTF
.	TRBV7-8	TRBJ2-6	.	TGTGCCAGCAGCTTAAAAGTTTCTGGGGCCAACGTCCTGACTTTC	CASSLKVSGANVLTF
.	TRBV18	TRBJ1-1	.	TGTGCCAGCTCACCACCCTCCAGGGTTGACACTGAAGCTTTCTTT	CASSPPSRVDTEAFF
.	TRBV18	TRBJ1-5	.	TGTGCCAGCTCCCCCGAGAGAAATCAGCCCCAGCATTTT	CASSPERNQPQHF
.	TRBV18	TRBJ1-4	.	TGTGCCAGCTCACCGGATAAGGCAGCTAAAAAACTGTTTTTT	CASSPDKAAKKLFF
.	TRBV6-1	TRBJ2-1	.	TGTGCCAGCAGGGGGATCTACAATGAGCAGTTCTTC	CASRGIYNEQFF
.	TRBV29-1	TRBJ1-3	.	TGCAGCGTTGAAAGGGTTCACGGCTACTCTGGAAACACCATATATTTT	CSVERVHGYSGNTIYF
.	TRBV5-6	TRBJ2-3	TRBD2	TGTGCCAGCAGCCCTCCTAGCGGGCCTAGCACAGATACGCAGTATTTT	CASSPPSGPSTDTQYF
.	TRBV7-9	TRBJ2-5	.	TGTGCCAGCAGCGTGGGATTAGAAGAGACCCAGTACTTC	CASSVGLEETQYF
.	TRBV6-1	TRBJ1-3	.	TGTGCCAGCAGTGAAGTGGGGGGAAACACCATATATTTT	CASSEVGGNTIYF
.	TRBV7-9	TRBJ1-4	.	TGTGCCAGCAGCCGAAATAATGAAAAACTGTTTTTT	CASSRNNEKLFF
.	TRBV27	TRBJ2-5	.	TGTGCCAGCAGTTTCAGCCCGCAAGAGACCCAGTACTTC	CASSFSPQETQYF
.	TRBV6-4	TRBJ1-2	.	TGTGCCAGCAGTGACGGCGGAGGCTATGGCTACACCTTC	CASSDGGGYGYTF
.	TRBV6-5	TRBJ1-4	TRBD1	TGTGCCAGCAGACAAACCGGGACAGGTTTAGAAAAACTGTTTTTT	CASRQTGTGLEKLFF
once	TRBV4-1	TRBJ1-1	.	TGCGCCAGCAGCCAAGTAGGGGGACAGAACACTGAAGCTTTCTTT	CASSQVGGQNTEAFF
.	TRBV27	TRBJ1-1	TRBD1	TGTGCCAGCAGTCTCGGACAGGGGACGAGGACTGAAGCTTTCTTT	CASSLGQGTRTEAFF
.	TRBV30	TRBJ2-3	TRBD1	TGTGCCTGGAGTACCGGACAGGGTTCTGATACGCAGTATTTT	CAWSTGQGSDTQYF
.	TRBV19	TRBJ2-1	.	TGTGCCAGTAGTGGTTACGCCTACAATGAGCAGTTCTTC	CASSGYAYNEQFF